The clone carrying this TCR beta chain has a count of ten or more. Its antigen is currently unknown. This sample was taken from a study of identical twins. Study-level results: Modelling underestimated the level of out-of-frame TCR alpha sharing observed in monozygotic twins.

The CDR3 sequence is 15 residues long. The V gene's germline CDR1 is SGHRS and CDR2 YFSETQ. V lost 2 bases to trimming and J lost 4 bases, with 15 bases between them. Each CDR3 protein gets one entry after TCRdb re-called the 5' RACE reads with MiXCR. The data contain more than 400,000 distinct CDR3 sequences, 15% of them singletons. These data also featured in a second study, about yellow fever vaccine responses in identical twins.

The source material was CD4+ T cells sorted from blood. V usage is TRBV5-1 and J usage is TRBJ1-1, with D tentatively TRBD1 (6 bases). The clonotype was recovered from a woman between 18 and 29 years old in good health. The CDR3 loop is CASSFMDSSGTEAFF. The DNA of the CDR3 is TGCGCCAGCAGCTTCATGGACAGTTCGGGCACTGAAGCTTTCTTT.